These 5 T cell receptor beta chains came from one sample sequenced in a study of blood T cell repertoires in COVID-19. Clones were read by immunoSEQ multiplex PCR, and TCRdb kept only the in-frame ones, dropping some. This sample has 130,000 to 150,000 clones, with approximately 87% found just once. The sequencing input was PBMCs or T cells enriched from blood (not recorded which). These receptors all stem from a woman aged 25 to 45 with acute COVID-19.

This CDR3 is CASSALAGVVTDTQYF. CDR3 bases: TGTGCCAGCAGCGCTTTAGCGGGAGTGGTTACAGATACGCAGTATTTT. The genes are TRBV9 and TRBJ2-3; 9 positions match TRBD2. CDR1 and CDR2 from the germline V gene are SGDLS and YYNGEE. CDR3 length equals 16 residues. Trimming cost V 3 bases and J 3 bases; bases outside gene matches: 8.

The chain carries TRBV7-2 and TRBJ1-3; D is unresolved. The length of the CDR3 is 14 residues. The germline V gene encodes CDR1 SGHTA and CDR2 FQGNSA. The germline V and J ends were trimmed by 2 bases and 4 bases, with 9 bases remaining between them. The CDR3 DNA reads TGTGCCAGCAGCTTAATGGCATTCGGAAACACCATATATTTT. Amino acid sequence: CASSLMAFGNTIYF.

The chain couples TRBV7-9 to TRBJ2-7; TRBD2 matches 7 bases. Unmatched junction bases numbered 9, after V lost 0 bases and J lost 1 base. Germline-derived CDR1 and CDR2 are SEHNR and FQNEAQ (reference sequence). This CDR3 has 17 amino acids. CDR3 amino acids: CASSLALGGARSYEQYF. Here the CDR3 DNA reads TGTGCCAGCAGCTTAGCGCTGGGAGGGGCGAGGTCCTACGAGCAGTACTTC.

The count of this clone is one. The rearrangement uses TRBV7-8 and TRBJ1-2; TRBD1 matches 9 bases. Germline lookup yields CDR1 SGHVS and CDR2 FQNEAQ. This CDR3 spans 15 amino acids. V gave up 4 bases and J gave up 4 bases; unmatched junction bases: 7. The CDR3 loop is CASSYTGGAGYGYTF. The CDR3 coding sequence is TGTGCCAGCAGCTACACAGGGGGCGCTGGCTATGGCTACACCTTC.

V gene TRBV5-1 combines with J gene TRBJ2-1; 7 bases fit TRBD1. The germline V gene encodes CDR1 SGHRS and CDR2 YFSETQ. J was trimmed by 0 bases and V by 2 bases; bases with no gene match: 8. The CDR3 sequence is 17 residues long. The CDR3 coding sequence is TGCGCCAGCAGCTTAACCACAGGGGAGAGCTCCTACAATGAGCAGTTCTTC. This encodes CASSLTTGESSYNEQFF.